This paragraph covers one T cell receptor beta chain sequence. The antigen is not known. These data originate in a study of long-term antiretroviral therapy in people with HIV. Across the whole study: Samples collected earliest predate the 2015 immediate-ART recommendation by about a decade.

Study-wide results and limits: Relative to transplant donor controls, diversity remained lower despite increasing after ART.

The CDR3 loop spans 15 amino acids. The ends lost 2 bases at V and 9 bases at J; junction bases unmatched: 9. The authors ran the immunoSEQ assay, v3.0, at survey level. Generated by immunoSEQ multiplex PCR, the TCRdb table keeps only in-frame clones and is missing some. The sample carries 30,000 to 40,000 clones, approximately 95% recorded once. The sequenced sample was unsorted PBMCs, obtained approximately 5 years after starting antiretroviral therapy. This clonotype was obtained from a woman between 50 and 59 years old with HIV. V and J are TRBV5-3 and TRBJ2-1; 9 bases line up with TRBD2. TRBV5-3 is an open reading frame whose function is uncertain. The CDR3 bases are TGTGCCAGAAGCTTTGGGGCGGGGGGGAATAGTGAGCAGTTCTTC. It is translated as CARSFGAGGNSEQFF.